This T cell receptor beta chain is drawn from a study of blood T cell repertoires in COVID-19. The CDR3 is 11 amino acids. The germline gives CDR1 MDHEN, CDR2 SYDVKM. V lost 1 base and J lost 6, with 3 bases in between. Original analysis: Reference gene primers were amplified, and this amplification served to estimate nucleated cell counts. Data came from immunoSEQ multiplex PCR; TCRdb stores just in-frame clones and leaves some out. That table gives V, J and clone size, and the DNA gave D and trimming. The repertoire consists of 200,000 or so clones, with roughly nine tenths occurring once and the leading ten covering around 2.3%.

The material sequenced was peripheral blood. The chain has TRBV28 and TRBJ1-1; D is ambiguous. The receptor was isolated from a man between 65 and 80 years old with active or convalescent COVID-19. CDR3 in DNA: TGTGCCAGCAGTTTATTCTCTGAAGCTTTCTTT. It translates to CASSLFSEAFF.